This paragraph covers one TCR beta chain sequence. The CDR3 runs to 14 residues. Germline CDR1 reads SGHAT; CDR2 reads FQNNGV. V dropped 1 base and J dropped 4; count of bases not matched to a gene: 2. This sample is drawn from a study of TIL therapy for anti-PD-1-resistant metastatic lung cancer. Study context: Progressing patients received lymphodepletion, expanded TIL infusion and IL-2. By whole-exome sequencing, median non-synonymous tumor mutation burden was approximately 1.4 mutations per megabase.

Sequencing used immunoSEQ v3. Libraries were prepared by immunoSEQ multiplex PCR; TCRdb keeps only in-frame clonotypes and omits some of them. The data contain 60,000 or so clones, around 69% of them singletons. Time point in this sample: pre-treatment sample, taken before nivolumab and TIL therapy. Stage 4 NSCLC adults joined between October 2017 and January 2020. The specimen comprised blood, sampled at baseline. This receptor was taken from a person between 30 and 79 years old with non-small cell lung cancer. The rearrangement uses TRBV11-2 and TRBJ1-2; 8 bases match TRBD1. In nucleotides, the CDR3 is TGTGCCAGCAGCTTAGGGACAGGGAGCTATGGCTACACCTTC. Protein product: CASSLGTGSYGYTF.